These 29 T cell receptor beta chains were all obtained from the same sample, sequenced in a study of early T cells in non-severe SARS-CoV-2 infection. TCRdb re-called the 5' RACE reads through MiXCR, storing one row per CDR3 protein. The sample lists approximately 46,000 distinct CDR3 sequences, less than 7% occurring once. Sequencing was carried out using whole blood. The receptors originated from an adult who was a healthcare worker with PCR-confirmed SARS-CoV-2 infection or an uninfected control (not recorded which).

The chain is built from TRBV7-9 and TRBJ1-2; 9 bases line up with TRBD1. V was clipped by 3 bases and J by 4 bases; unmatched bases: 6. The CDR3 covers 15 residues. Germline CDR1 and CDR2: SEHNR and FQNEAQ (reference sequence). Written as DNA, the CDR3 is TGTGCCAGCAGCTTGGTACAGGGGGCCCCCTATGGCTACACCTTC. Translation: CASSLVQGAPYGYTF. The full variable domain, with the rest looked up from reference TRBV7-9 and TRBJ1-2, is DTGVSQNPRHKITKRGQNVTFRCDPISEHNRLYWYRQTLGQGPEFLTYFQNEAQLEKSRLLSDRFSAERPKGSFSTLEIQRTEQGDSAMYLCASSLVQGAPYGYTFGSGTRLTVV.

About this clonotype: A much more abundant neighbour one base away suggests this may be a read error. The chain's CDR3 is CVSSPLGEKLFF. CDR3 sequence (DNA): TGTGTCAGCAGCCCCCTAGGGGAAAAACTGTTTTTT. This chain joins TRBV14 and TRBJ1-4; no reliable D call. The CDR3 is made up of 12 amino acids. Germline CDR1 is SGHDN and CDR2 is FVKESK. Supplemented by reference TRBV14 and TRBJ1-4, the full variable domain reads EAGVTQFPSHSVIEKGQTVTLRCDPISGHDNLYWYRRVMGKEIKFLLHFVKESKQDESGMPNNRFLAERTGGTYSTLKVQPAELEDSGVYFCVSSPLGEKLFFGSGTQLSVL.

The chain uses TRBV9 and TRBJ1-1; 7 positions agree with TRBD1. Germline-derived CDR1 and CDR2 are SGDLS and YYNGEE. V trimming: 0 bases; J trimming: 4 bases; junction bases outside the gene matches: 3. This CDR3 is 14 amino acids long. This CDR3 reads CASSVGDSSTEAFF. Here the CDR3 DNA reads TGTGCCAGCAGCGTAGGGGACAGTTCCACTGAAGCTTTCTTT.

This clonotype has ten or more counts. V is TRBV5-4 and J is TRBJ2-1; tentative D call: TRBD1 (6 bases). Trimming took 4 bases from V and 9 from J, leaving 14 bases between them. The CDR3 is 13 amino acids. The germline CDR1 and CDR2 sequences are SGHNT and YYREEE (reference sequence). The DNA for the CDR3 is TGTGCCAGCAGCCCCGCTTTAGGGGGTGAGCAGTTCTTC. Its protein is CASSPALGGEQFF.

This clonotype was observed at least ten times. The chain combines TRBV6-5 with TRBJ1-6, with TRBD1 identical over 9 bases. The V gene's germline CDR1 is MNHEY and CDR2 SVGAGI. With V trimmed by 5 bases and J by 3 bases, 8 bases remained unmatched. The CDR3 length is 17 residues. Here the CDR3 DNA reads TGTGCCAGCAGTAAACAGGGGGCCGGGCACTATAATTCACCCCTCCACTTT. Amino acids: CASSKQGAGHYNSPLHF.

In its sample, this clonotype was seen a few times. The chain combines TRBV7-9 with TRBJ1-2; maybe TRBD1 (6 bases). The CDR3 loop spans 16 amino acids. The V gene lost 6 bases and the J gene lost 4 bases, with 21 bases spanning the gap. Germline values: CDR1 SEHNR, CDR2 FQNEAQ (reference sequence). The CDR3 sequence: CASSPAGTPLGYGYTF. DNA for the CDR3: TGTGCCAGCAGTCCAGCCGGGACACCCCTAGGCTATGGCTACACCTTC. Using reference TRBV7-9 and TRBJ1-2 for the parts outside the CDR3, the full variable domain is DTGVSQNPRHKITKRGQNVTFRCDPISEHNRLYWYRQTLGQGPEFLTYFQNEAQLEKSRLLSDRFSAERPKGSFSTLEIQRTEQGDSAMYLCASSPAGTPLGYGYTFGSGTRLTVV.

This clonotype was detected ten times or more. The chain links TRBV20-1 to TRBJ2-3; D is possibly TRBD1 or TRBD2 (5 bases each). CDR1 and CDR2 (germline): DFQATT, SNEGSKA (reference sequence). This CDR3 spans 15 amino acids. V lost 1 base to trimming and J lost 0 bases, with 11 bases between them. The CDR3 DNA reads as TGCAGTGCTAGAGCTTTTGGGGGAAGCACAGATACGCAGTATTTT. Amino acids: CSARAFGGSTDTQYF.

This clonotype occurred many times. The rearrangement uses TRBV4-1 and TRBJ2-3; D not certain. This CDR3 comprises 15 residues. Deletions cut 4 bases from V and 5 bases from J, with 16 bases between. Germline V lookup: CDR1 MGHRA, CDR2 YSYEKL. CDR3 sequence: CASSLTKPAGDTQYF. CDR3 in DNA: TGCGCCAGCAGCCTCACAAAGCCAGCTGGAGATACGCAGTATTTT.

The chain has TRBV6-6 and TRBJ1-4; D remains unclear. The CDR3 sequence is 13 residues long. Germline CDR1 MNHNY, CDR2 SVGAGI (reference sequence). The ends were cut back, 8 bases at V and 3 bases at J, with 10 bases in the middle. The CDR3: CASRWRANEKLFF. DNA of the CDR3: TGTGCCAGCCGCTGGAGGGCTAATGAAAAACTGTTTTTT.

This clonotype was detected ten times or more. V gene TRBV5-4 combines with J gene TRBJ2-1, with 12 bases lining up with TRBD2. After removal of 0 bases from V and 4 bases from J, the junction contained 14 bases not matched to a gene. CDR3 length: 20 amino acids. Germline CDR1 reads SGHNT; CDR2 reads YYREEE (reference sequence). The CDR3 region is CASSLDRTSGDPSGYNEQFF. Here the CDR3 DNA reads TGTGCCAGCAGCTTGGACAGGACTAGCGGGGACCCCTCGGGTTACAATGAGCAGTTCTTC.

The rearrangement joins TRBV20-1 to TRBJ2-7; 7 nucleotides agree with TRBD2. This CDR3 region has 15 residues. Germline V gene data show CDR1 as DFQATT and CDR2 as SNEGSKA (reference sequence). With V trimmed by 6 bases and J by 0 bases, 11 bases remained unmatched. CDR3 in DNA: TGCAGTGCGAGCCGGGGGGAGCTAAGCTCCTACGAGCAGTACTTC. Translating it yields CSASRGELSSYEQYF.

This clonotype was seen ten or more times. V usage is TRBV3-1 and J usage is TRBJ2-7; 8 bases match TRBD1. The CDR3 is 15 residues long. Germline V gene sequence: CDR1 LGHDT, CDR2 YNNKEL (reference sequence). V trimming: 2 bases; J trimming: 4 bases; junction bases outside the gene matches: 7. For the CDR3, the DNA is TGTGCCAGCAGCCAAAACCCTCAGGGGGCTTACGAGCAGTACTTC. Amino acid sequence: CASSQNPQGAYEQYF.

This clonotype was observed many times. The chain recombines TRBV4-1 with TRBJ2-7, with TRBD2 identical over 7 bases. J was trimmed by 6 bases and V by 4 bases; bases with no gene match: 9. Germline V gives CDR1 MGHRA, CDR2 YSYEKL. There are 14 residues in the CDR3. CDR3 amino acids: CASSPGGGRSEQYF. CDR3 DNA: TGCGCCAGCAGCCCTGGCGGGGGAAGAAGCGAGCAGTACTTC.

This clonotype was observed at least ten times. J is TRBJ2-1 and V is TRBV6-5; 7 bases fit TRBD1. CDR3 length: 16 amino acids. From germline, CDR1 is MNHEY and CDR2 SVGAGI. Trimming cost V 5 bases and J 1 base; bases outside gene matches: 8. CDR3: CASSATGSSSYNEQFF. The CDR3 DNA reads TGTGCCAGCAGTGCGACAGGGAGTTCGTCCTACAATGAGCAGTTCTTC.

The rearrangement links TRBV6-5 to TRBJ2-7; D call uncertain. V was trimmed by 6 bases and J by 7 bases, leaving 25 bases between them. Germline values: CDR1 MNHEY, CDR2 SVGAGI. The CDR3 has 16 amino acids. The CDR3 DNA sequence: TGTGCCAGCAGCCGCACTCCGGGTCAGAGTCCTTTAGAGCAGTACTTC. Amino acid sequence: CASSRTPGQSPLEQYF.

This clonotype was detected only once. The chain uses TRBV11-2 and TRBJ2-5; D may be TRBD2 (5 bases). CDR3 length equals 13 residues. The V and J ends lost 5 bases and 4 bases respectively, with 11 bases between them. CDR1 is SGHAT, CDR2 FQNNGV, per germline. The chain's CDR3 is CASSPGVRETQYF. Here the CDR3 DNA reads TGTGCCAGCAGCCCCGGGGTGAGAGAGACCCAGTACTTC.

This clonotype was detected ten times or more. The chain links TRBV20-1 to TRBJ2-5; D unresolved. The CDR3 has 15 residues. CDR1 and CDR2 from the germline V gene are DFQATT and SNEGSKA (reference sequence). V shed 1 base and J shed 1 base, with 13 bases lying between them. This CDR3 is CSARGPHTFQETQYF. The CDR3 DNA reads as TGCAGTGCTAGAGGGCCTCACACCTTCCAAGAGACCCAGTACTTC.

CDR3 nucleotides: TGTGCCAGCAGCCAATCGGAGCGGGGCTTTAACACCGGGGAGCTGTTTTTT. It encodes CASSQSERGFNTGELFF. V gene TRBV14 combines with J gene TRBJ2-2, with TRBD2 matching 7 bases. V was clipped by 2 bases and J by 2 bases; unmatched bases: 8. The V gene's germline CDR1 is SGHDN and CDR2 FVKESK. The CDR3 covers 17 residues.

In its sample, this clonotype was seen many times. As DNA, the CDR3 is TGCAGTGCTAGAGACCTGGACGTGAGCTCCTACAATGAGCAGTTCTTC. Its protein product is CSARDLDVSSYNEQFF. This chain links TRBV20-1 with TRBJ2-1; no clear D. The CDR3 consists of 16 residues. The V and J ends lost 0 bases and 0 bases respectively, with 12 bases between them. Per the germline V gene, CDR1 is DFQATT and CDR2 is SNEGSKA (reference sequence).

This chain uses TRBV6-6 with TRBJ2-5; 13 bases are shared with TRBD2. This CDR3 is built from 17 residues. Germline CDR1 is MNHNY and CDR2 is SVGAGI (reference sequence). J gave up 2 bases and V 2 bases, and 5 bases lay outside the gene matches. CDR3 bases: TGTGCCAGCAGTTACCCACGGGGACTAGCGGGGCAAGAGACCCAGTACTTC. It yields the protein CASSYPRGLAGQETQYF.

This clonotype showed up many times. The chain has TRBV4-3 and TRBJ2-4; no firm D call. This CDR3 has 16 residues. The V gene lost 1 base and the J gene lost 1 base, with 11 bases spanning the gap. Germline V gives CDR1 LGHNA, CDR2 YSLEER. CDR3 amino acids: CASSQVYNAAKNIQYF. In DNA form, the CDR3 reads TGCGCCAGCAGCCAAGTGTACAACGCTGCCAAAAACATTCAGTACTTC.

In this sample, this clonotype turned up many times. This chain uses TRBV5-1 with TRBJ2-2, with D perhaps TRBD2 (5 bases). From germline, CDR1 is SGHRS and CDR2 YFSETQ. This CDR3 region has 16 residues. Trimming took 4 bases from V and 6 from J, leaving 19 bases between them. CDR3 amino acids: CASSVLDSAGAGELFF. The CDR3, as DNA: TGCGCCAGCAGCGTCCTCGACTCCGCCGGGGCCGGGGAGCTGTTTTTT.

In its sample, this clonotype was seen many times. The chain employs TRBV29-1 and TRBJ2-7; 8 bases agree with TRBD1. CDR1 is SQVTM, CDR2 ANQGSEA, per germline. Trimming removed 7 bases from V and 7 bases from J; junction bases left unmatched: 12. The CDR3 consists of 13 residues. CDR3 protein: CSGGTGANMEQYF. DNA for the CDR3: TGCAGCGGTGGGACAGGAGCCAATATGGAGCAGTACTTC.

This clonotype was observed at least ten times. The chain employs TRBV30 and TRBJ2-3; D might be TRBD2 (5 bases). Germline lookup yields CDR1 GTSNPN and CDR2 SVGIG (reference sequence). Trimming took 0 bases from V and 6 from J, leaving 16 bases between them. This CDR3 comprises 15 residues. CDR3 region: CAWSVAGGLGDTQYF. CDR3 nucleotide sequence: TGTGCCTGGAGTGTGGCAGGTGGACTTGGGGATACGCAGTATTTT.

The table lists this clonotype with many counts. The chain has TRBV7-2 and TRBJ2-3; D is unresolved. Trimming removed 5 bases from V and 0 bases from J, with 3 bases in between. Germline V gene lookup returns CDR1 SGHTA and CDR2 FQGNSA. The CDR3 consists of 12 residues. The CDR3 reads CASSASTDTQYF. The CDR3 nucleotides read TGTGCCAGCAGCGCGAGCACAGATACGCAGTATTTT.

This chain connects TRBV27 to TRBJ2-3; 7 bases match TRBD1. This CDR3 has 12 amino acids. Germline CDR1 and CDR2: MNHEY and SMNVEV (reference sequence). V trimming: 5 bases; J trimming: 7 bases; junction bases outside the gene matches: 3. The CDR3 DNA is TGTGCCAGCAGTAACAGGGGTTATACGCAGTATTTT. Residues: CASSNRGYTQYF.

This chain's CDR3 is CASSYRSPLSSYNEQFF. CDR3 nucleotide sequence: TGTGCCAGCAGTTACCGGAGTCCACTGAGCTCCTACAATGAGCAGTTCTTC. The gene calls are TRBV6-7 and TRBJ2-1, with D uncertain. TRBV6-7 is identified as an open reading frame with a role that is uncertain. V shed 2 bases and J shed 0 bases, with 14 bases lying between them. This CDR3 comprises 17 residues.

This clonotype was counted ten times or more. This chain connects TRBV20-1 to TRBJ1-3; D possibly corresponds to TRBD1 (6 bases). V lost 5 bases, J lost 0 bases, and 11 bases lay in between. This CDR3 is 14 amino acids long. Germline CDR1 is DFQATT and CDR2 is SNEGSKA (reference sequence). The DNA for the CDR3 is TGCAGTGCTCCCACAGGGTCCTCTGGAAACACCATATATTTT. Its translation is CSAPTGSSGNTIYF.

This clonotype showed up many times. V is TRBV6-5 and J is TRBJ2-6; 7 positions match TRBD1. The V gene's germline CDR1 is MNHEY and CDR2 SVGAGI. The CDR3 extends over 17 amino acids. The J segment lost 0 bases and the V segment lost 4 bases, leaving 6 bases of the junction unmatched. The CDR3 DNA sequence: TGTGCCAGCAGTTCGGGACAGTCGAGCTCTGGGGCCAACGTCCTGACTTTC. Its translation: CASSSGQSSSGANVLTF.